This entry describes one T cell receptor (beta chain). What it binds is unknown. The data belong to a study of cytomegalovirus exposure and HLA in healthy donors. Notes on the study in general: The authors enumerated roughly 160 TCR beta chains as linked to cytomegalovirus. Several V segments, TRBV6-2 and TRBV6-3 among them, could not be told apart and were dropped.

The germline CDR1 and CDR2 sequences are WNHNN and SYGVQD (reference sequence). Trimming stripped 11 bases from V and 4 bases from J, with 9 bases between. This CDR3 comprises 10 residues. The primer mix had 60 Vbeta and 13 Jbeta primers. Only in-frame clones appear in the TCRdb table, and some are missing; sequencing was by immunoSEQ multiplex PCR. The profile covers over 150,000 clones, with roughly 80% appearing a single time and 0.95% to 1% taken by the ten largest. This receptor was taken from a girl aged 2 to 9 in good health and CMV-seropositive. The sequenced sample was PBMCs. The chain uses TRBV10-1 and TRBJ2-7; D remains ambiguous. The CDR3 coding sequence is TGCGCCCGTCGCAGTTACGAGCAGTACTTC. The encoded protein is CARRSYEQYF.